The rows below give T cell receptor beta chains drawn from one sample of a study of shared clonotypes between healthy human individuals. Profiled with immunoSEQ multiplex PCR; TCRdb holds only in-frame clones, not every one. Of about 2.4 million clones in the sample, around 90% were seen once. The specimen sequenced was naive CD4+ T cells sorted from blood. The receptors here all came from a man between 18 and 29 years old in good health. The conserved cysteine and the conserved F or W are not part of the CDR3 here. Fields, in order: D gene, V gene, CDR3 protein. A D gene is named only where the DNA matches it firmly.

TRBD2 TRBV5-1 ASSFGTSVYNEQF
. TRBV9 ASSVQVDTQY
. TRBV5-1 ASSGQGGEAF
TRBD2 TRBV7-7 ASSPLGAGGQETQY
. TRBV6-5 ASSYGPAATNEKLF
. TRBV7-2 ASSLPGPYGYT
TRBD1 TRBV19 ASSWDRGEGQPQH
. TRBV2 ASIFQGKGEAF
TRBD1 TRBV11-2 ASSSLRPTGEAGNTIY
. TRBV25-1 ASRGNTEAF
. TRBV11-2 ASSLDRTSGNTIY
. TRBV5-1 ASSTDRTGNTIY
. TRBV30 AWSVSGPDNSPLH
. TRBV25-1 ASSGSSGELF
. TRBV12-2 ASRLAQGASYGYT
. TRBV7-9 ASSWSGTDTQY
. TRBV7-2 ASSQEVITEAF
. TRBV7-9 ASSPGQHYNEQF
. TRBV5-1 ASSFDRESYEQY
TRBD1 TRBV6-5 ASSSPGQGQHEQY
. TRBV19 ASSPHPSPEQY
TRBD2 TRBV2 ASSRGLAGSNTQY
. TRBV21-1 ASSKAGRQGADSYPEQY
. TRBV10-3 ASSEVVVVSSYGYT
. TRBV7-9 ASSWDFYEQY
TRBD2 TRBV18 ASSPREGYNEQF
. TRBV9 ASSSRTERYGYT
. TRBV15 ATSRDPSGANVLT
. TRBV10-3 ATSLGDNYNEQF
. TRBV5-1 ASSLAGGPPNSPLH
. TRBV5-6 ASSLRSFSGANVLT
. TRBV6-1 ASPGPSRRTEAF
. TRBV29-1 SGPVRAPLH
. TRBV15 ATSRLQGTDTQY
. TRBV27 ASSHNYNEQF
TRBD2 TRBV5-1 ASSHGLAGGPLEQY
. TRBV7-3 ASSLNTAGELF
TRBD2 TRBV6-5 ASSRGGAAETQY
TRBD1 TRBV5-5 ASSPTTGGYEQY
TRBD1 TRBV11-1 ASSPRTGQETQY
TRBD2 TRBV7-2 ASSLWYTSGGAGDTQY
. TRBV11-2 ASSLDTRGGYTSTDTQY
TRBD1 TRBV25-1 ASSWDRGNSNEQF
. TRBV5-4 ASSLGEFAGELF
TRBD1 TRBV6-5 ASSYLTGRDEKLF
. TRBV5-1 ASSLGWGGADTQY
. TRBV19 ASILGWGQNTEAF
. TRBV19 ASNGQSSSGNTIY
. TRBV5-6 ASSLGQRETQY
TRBD2 TRBV7-2 ASSSGLAGMETQY
TRBD2 TRBV6-1 ASGAGVRIEQY
. TRBV6-5 ASSYRDASGNTIY
. TRBV27 ASSFDDRPYEQY
. TRBV5-1 ASSFGTSDAGELF
TRBD1 TRBV10-3 AIATGKGETQY